This T cell receptor (beta chain) was recorded in a study of early stage breast cancer tumors. Study at large: ER+/PR+/HER2- status applied to about 70% of the 16 invasive breast tumors. Study outcomes and limitations: Most shared enriched TCRB sequences were commonly generated ones.

On this clone itself: Its specificity is not known.

V lost 2 bases and J lost 4, with 10 bases in between. In germline, CDR1 is MGHRA, CDR2 YSYEKL. The CDR3 totals 14 residues. Sequencing was performed with immunoSEQ multiplex PCR; in TCRdb, only in-frame clones are kept and a portion is missing. The sample carries 28,000 or so clones, almost 75% recorded once. The sequenced material came from blood. The V and J genes are TRBV4-1 and TRBJ2-3; the D is unclear. This TCR came from a person aged 40-50 years with breast cancer. This CDR3 reads CASSQPSGADTQYF. CDR3 DNA: TGCGCCAGCAGCCAACCTAGTGGTGCAGATACGCAGTATTTT.